This T cell receptor beta chain was observed in a study of post-analysis software for immune sequencing data. In the study overall: In terms of disease course, relapsing-remitting, secondary progressive and progressive-relapsing multiple sclerosis were included. Study-wide results and caveats: Samples made in the same batch grouped tightly together by F measure. Elevated frequency relative to controls characterized four to six TRBV segments in patients, TRBV5-6, TRBV5-1 and TRBV20-1 among them. Multiple sclerosis was associated with a significant reduction in normalized Chao1 diversity relative to controls.

On this clonotype itself: Its antigen is unknown.

Tagging with unique molecular identifiers was a feature of the TCR beta cDNA libraries. A population of 1 to 10 million T cells gave rise to 400,000 to 550,000 cDNA molecules. TCRdb independently ran MiXCR on the PCR reads; one entry per CDR3 protein. The table has around 440,000 distinct CDR3 sequences, 40% to 55% seen once. There are 14 residues in the CDR3. With 6 bases removed from V and 5 bases from J, the gap between germline ends came to 19 bases. The V gene's germline CDR1 is DFQATT and CDR2 SNEGSKA (reference sequence). Specimen: blood. The TCR was taken from a girl aged 5-17 years with multiple sclerosis. J is TRBJ1-2 and V is TRBV20-1, with D maybe TRBD1 (5 bases). The CDR3: CSAPPFGQVYGYTF. CDR3 nucleotides: TGCAGTGCCCCTCCGTTCGGACAAGTATATGGCTACACCTTC.